Listed below are T cell receptor beta chains from one sample, sequenced in a study of cytomegalovirus exposure and HLA in healthy donors. Produced via immunoSEQ multiplex PCR; TCRdb's table is partial and in-frame only. The data show approximately 150,000 clones, roughly nine tenths seen once. Sample: PBMCs. Source of these receptors: a man aged 18 to 29 in good health and CMV-seronegative. Both conserved end residues are part of each CDR3. Each record gives: clone size, D gene, V gene, J gene, CDR3 DNA, CDR3 protein. A D gene is named only where the DNA matches it firmly. Expanded clones get a size class; other rows say once, few or many, or leave the size out.

>NA|NA|TRBV21-1|TRBJ1-2
TGTGCCAGCATCCGGCGGGGGTATGGCTACACCTTC
CASIRRGYGYTF
>NA|NA|TRBV6-5|TRBJ1-4
TGTGCCAGCAGTTACTCCGGCAGGGATGAAAAACTGTTTTTT
CASSYSGRDEKLFF
>few|NA|TRBV15|TRBJ1-5
TGTGCCACCAGCAGAGAAGCAGGGGAGAATCAGCCCCAGCATTTT
CATSREAGENQPQHF
>NA|NA|TRBV14|TRBJ2-2
TGTGCCAGCAGCCTCTTACAGGGAATAGCCGGGGAGCTGTTTTTT
CASSLLQGIAGELFF
>NA|NA|TRBV27|TRBJ2-1
TGTGCCAGCAGTTCCCCGAGGGTCGGGAATGAGCAGTTCTTC
CASSSPRVGNEQFF
>NA|TRBD1|TRBV27|TRBJ1-5
TGTGCCAGCAGTCCCAGACAGGGGAGGCAGCCCCAGCATTTT
CASSPRQGRQPQHF
>few|NA|TRBV9|TRBJ2-2
TGTGCCAGCAGCGTAGCCCCCGAGGACACCGGGGAGCTGTTTTTT
CASSVAPEDTGELFF
>NA|NA|TRBV27|TRBJ1-4
TGTGCCAGCAGTCCCACCCCGAGTGAGGGAACGGGTGAAAAACTGTTTTTT
CASSPTPSEGTGEKLFF
>NA|TRBD1|TRBV5-1|TRBJ2-2
TGCGCCAGCAGCGATGGACAGGGGGTCAACACCGGGGAGCTGTTTTTT
CASSDGQGVNTGELFF
>NA|NA|TRBV9|TRBJ1-2
TGTGCCAGCAGCAACCGAGGCGGGGGGTCGCTCAACTATGGCTACACCTTC
CASSNRGGGSLNYGYTF
>NA|TRBD1|TRBV27|TRBJ1-2
TGTGCCAGCAGTTCAACCGGGACAGGGGTATCTCATGGCTACACCTTC
CASSSTGTGVSHGYTF
>NA|TRBD1|TRBV19|TRBJ1-1
TGTGCCAGTAGTACAGGGGGCTCTGAAGCTTTCTTT
CASSTGGSEAFF
>NA|NA|TRBV19|TRBJ2-7
TGTGCCAGTAGGCCAACAGGGAGTTCGTCCTACGAGCAGTACTTC
CASRPTGSSSYEQYF
>NA|TRBD1|TRBV30|TRBJ1-5
TGTGCCTGGAATCAAGGGACAGGGGGCGGTCAGCCCCAGCATTTT
CAWNQGTGGGQPQHF
>NA|NA|TRBV9|TRBJ1-2
TGTGCCAGCAGCGTTACAGAGATGGGCTATGGCTACACCTTC
CASSVTEMGYGYTF
>NA|TRBD1|TRBV4-1|TRBJ1-4
TGCGCCAGCAGCCCTTACAGGGGATCCGAAAAACTGTTTTTT
CASSPYRGSEKLFF
>NA|NA|TRBV7-6|TRBJ1-4
TGTGCCAGCAGCTTAGATCTGGCGGCTAATGAAAAACTGTTTTTT
CASSLDLAANEKLFF
>NA|TRBD1|TRBV5-4|TRBJ2-1
TGTGCCAGCAGCTCAGTCCGGGACAGCCGACCCATCAGCTCCTACAATGAGCAGTTCTTC
CASSSVRDSRPISSYNEQFF
>NA|TRBD2|TRBV7-7|TRBJ2-1
TGTGCCAGCAGTCCCGGGACTAGCGGCACCAATGAGCAGTTCTTC
CASSPGTSGTNEQFF
>NA|TRBD2|TRBV10-3|TRBJ2-3
TGTGCCATCAGTGACCATAGCGGGGGAAGCACAGATACGCAGTATTTT
CAISDHSGGSTDTQYF
>once|TRBD2|TRBV30|TRBJ2-1
TGTGCCTGGAGTCTAGCGGGGGCTTACAATGAGCAGTTCTTC
CAWSLAGAYNEQFF
>NA|NA|TRBV19|TRBJ1-3
TGTGCCAGTAGTATGCCGGTTTTGGCTGGAAACACCATATATTTT
CASSMPVLAGNTIYF
>NA|NA|TRBV2|TRBJ1-1
TGTGCCAGCAGTTGGGGCGAGACTGAAGCTTTCTTT
CASSWGETEAFF
>NA|TRBD1|TRBV6-1|TRBJ1-6
TGTGCCAGCAAGGACAGGGAATGGGATAATTCACCCCTCCACTTT
CASKDREWDNSPLHF
>NA|TRBD1|TRBV7-3|TRBJ1-4
TGTGCCAGCAGCAGATCCGGGACAGGGGTTGAAAAACTGTTTTTT
CASSRSGTGVEKLFF
>NA|NA|TRBV10-1|TRBJ1-2
TGCGCCAGCAGTGAGGCAGGGTTCAACTATGGCTACACCTTC
CASSEAGFNYGYTF
>NA|TRBD2|TRBV7-6|TRBJ2-1
TGTGCCAGCAGCACGCACAGACTAGCGGGTTTTGCCGATGAGCAGTTCTTC
CASSTHRLAGFADEQFF
>NA|TRBD2|TRBV11-3|TRBJ2-1
TGTGCCAGCAGCTTAGGAATAGCCCCGGGAGGGCCCAATGAGCAGTTCTTC
CASSLGIAPGGPNEQFF
>NA|NA|TRBV10-3|TRBJ1-5
TGTGCCATCAGATACAGGTCCTCGGAGCCCCAGCATTTT
CAIRYRSSEPQHF
>NA|NA|TRBV7-9|TRBJ2-3
TGTGCCAGCAGACCACCGGTTGGAGGGTCCACAGATACGCAGTATTTT
CASRPPVGGSTDTQYF
>NA|NA|TRBV7-8|TRBJ1-3
TGTGCCAGCAGTCAACTTGTCGGGAAAAGGCCCTCTGGAAACACCATATATTTT
CASSQLVGKRPSGNTIYF
>NA|TRBD1|TRBV5-1|TRBJ2-3
TGCGCCAGCAGCGCCGGGACAGTGGGGGATACGCAGTATTTT
CASSAGTVGDTQYF
>NA|NA|TRBV6-5|TRBJ1-6
TGTGCCAGCAGTGCTACAGGGCGGGGGTCACCCCTCCACTTT
CASSATGRGSPLHF
>NA|TRBD2|TRBV7-9|TRBJ2-3
TGTGCCAGCAGCTTAGAGCGGGGCAGCTCCCCCGCAGATACGCAGTATTTT
CASSLERGSSPADTQYF
>NA|NA|TRBV7-9|TRBJ1-2
TGTGCCAGCAGCCGGGGGACGGATAGCTATGGCTACACCTTC
CASSRGTDSYGYTF
>once|TRBD2|TRBV19|TRBJ2-3
TGTGCCAGTAGTATTCTAGCGGGGGGAAACACAGATACGCAGTATTTT
CASSILAGGNTDTQYF
>NA|NA|TRBV27|TRBJ2-3
TGTGCCAGCACCCCAGGGAACACAGATACGCAGTATTTT
CASTPGNTDTQYF
>once|TRBD2|TRBV5-1|TRBJ2-3
TGCGCCAGCAGAAAGGGACTAGCGGGGCCCACAGATACGCAGTATTTT
CASRKGLAGPTDTQYF
>NA|NA|TRBV25-1|TRBJ1-4
TGTGCCAGCAGTGAGGTAGGGGCGTTCAGTGAAAAACTGTTTTTT
CASSEVGAFSEKLFF
>NA|NA|TRBV10-3|TRBJ1-1
TGTGCCATCAAGGACGGCGGCAGGGCGAACACTGAAGCTTTCTTT
CAIKDGGRANTEAFF
>NA|TRBD1|TRBV6-1|TRBJ1-2
TGTGCCAGCAGTGAAAGGCAGGGGGCCGTCTATGGCTACACCTTC
CASSERQGAVYGYTF
>NA|NA|TRBV30|TRBJ2-4
TGTGCCTGGAATACAGGGACAGCCAAAAACATTCAGTACTTC
CAWNTGTAKNIQYF
>NA|TRBD2|TRBV9|TRBJ2-3
TGTGCCAGCAGCGTAGCCCGCTCCCCCCCCGCCGGAACTAGCGGACGCACAGATACGCAGTATTTT
CASSVARSPPAGTSGRTDTQYF
>NA|TRBD1|TRBV18|TRBJ2-1
TGTGCCAGCTCACCATTGGACAGGGAGAATGAGCAGTTCTTC
CASSPLDRENEQFF
>NA|TRBD2|TRBV6-4|TRBJ2-1
TGTGCCAGCAGTGAACTTTCAGCGGGGGGTGGTAATGAGCAGTTCTTC
CASSELSAGGGNEQFF
>NA|NA|TRBV13|TRBJ1-2
TGTGCCAGCAGCTCCGCAGTGGGCTACACCTTC
CASSSAVGYTF
>once|NA|TRBV7-6|TRBJ2-7
TGTGCCAGCAGCCAGGCCGGGCAGGGGTCTTACGAGCAGTACTTC
CASSQAGQGSYEQYF
>NA|NA|TRBV27|TRBJ1-1
TGTGCCAGCAGCCTAGACGGGGGTAACACTGAAGCTTTCTTT
CASSLDGGNTEAFF
>NA|NA|TRBV10-2|TRBJ1-1
TGCGCCAGCAGTGAGTCGACTAGGGCTTTACCCCGGATGAACACTGAAGCTTTCTTT
CASSESTRALPRMNTEAFF
>NA|NA|TRBV15|TRBJ2-2
TGTGCCACCAGCACCTCCGGACAAGTCACCGGGGAGCTGTTTTTT
CATSTSGQVTGELFF
>once|TRBD1|TRBV9|TRBJ1-4
TGTGCCAGCAGCGTAGGCCCGAGACAGGGTAATGAAAAACTGTTTTTT
CASSVGPRQGNEKLFF
>NA|TRBD1|TRBV30|TRBJ2-6
TGTGCCTGGACGGACAGGGAGGTGTCTGGGGCCAACGTCCTGACTTTC
CAWTDREVSGANVLTF